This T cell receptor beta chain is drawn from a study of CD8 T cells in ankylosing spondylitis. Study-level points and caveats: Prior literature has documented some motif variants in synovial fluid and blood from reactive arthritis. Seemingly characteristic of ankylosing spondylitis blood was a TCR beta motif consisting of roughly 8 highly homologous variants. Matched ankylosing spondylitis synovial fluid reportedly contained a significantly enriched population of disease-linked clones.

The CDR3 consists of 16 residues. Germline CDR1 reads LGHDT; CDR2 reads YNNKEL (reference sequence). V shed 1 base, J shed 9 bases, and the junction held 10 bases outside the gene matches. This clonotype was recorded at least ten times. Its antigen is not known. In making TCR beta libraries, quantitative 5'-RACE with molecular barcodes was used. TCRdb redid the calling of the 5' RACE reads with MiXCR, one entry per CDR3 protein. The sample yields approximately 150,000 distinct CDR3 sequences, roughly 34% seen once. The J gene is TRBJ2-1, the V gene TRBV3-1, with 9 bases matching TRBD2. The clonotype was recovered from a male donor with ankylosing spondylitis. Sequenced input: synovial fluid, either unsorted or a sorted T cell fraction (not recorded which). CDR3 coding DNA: TGTGCCAGCAGCCAAGGATGGGCGGGGGGGCCTGCTGAGCAGTTCTTC. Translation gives CASSQGWAGGPAEQFF.